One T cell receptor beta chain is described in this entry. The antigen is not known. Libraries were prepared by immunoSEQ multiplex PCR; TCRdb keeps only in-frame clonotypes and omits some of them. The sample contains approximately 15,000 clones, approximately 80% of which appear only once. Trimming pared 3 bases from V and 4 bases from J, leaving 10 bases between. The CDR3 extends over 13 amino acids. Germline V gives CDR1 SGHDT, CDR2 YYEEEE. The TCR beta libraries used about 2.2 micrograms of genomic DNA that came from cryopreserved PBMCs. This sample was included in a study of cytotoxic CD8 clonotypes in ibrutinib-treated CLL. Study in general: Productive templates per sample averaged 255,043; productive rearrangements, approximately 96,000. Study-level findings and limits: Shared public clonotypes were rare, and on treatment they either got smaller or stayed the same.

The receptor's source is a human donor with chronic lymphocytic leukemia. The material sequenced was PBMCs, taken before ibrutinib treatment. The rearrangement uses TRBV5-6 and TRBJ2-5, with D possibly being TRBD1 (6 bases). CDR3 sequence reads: CASSWGRGETQYF. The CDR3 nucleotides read TGTGCCAGCAGCTGGGGCAGGGGAGAGACCCAGTACTTC.